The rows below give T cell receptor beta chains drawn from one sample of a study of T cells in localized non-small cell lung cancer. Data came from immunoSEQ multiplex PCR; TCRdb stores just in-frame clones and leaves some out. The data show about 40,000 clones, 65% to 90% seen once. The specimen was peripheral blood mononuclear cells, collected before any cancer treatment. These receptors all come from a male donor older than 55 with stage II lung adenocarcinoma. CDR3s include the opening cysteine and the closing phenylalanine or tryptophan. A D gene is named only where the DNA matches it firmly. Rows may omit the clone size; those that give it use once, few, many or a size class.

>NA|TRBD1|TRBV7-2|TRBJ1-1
TGTGCCAGCAGCCGTGACAGGGCCCCTGAAGCTTTCTTT
CASSRDRAPEAFF
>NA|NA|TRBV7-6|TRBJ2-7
TGTGCCAGCAGCTTAGCCCCGCTTGAGCAGTACTTC
CASSLAPLEQYF
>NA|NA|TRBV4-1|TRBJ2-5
TGCGCCAGCAGCCAAGACCTGCCTGGGGAGACCCAGTACTTC
CASSQDLPGETQYF
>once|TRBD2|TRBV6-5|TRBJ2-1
TGTGCCAGCAGTTCCAAGCGGGAGAGAATCTACAATGAGCAGTTCTTC
CASSSKRERIYNEQFF
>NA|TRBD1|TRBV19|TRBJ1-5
TGTGCCAGTGGTAGGGGACAGAATAATCAGCCCCAGCATTTT
CASGRGQNNQPQHF
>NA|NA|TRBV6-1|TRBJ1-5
TGTGCCAGCAGTTTACAGGGTTTTGATCAGCCCCAGCATTTT
CASSLQGFDQPQHF
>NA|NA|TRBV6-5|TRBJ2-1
TGTGCCAGCAGGGAACAGGTATACAATGAGCAGTTCTTC
CASREQVYNEQFF
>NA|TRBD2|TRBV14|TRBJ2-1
TGTGCCAGCAGCCTAAGGACTAGCGGGAGTTCACGGAGAAATGAGCAGTTCTTC
CASSLRTSGSSRRNEQFF
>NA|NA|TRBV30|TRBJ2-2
TGTGCCTTATCTCCCTCAGGGATCGGGGAGCTGTTTTTT
CALSPSGIGELFF
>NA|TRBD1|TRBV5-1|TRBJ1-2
TGCGCCAGCAGCCAGACAGGGACTGGCTATGGCTACACCTTC
CASSQTGTGYGYTF
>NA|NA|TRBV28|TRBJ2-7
TGTGCCAGCAGTTCGGGTAGGTACGAGCAGTACTTC
CASSSGRYEQYF
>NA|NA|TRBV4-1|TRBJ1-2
TGCGCCAGCAGTCTTTCGACTTATAACTATGGCTACACCTTC
CASSLSTYNYGYTF
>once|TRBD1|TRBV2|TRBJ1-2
TGTGCCAGCAAGAGACAGGGGGCACACGGCTACACCTTC
CASKRQGAHGYTF
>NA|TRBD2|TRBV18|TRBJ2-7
TGTGCCAGCTCTCCGACTAGCGGGAGCTCCTACGAGCAGTACTTC
CASSPTSGSSYEQYF
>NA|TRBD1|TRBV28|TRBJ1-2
TGTGCCAGCAGGGGAGGGACAGTCGTCTATGGCTACACCTTC
CASRGGTVVYGYTF
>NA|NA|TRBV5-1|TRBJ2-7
TGCGCCAGCAGCTTGCGAGCGGCAGGCGCTACCTACGAGCAGTACTTC
CASSLRAAGATYEQYF
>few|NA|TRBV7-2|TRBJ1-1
TGTGCCAGCAGCTTGATGAACACTGAAGCTTTCTTT
CASSLMNTEAFF
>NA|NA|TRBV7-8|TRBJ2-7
TGTGCCAGCAGCTTAAGGGGCGGGATTAGTATCGAGCAGTACTTC
CASSLRGGISIEQYF
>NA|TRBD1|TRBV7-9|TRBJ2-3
TGTGCCAGCAGATTCCGGACAGGTTGGGCAGATACGCAGTATTTT
CASRFRTGWADTQYF
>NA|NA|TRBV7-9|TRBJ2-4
TGTGCCAGCAGCTTAGGGGCGGGATCGGCCAAAAACATTCAGTACTTC
CASSLGAGSAKNIQYF
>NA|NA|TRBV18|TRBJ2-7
TGTGCCAGCTCAAGGGGAGACCCCTACGAGCAGTACTTC
CASSRGDPYEQYF
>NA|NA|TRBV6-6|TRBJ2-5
TGTGCCAGCAGTTACTTCCAAGAGACCCAGTACTTC
CASSYFQETQYF
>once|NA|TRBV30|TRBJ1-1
TGTGCCTGGAGTGTAGCCGGCGGGGGGGGAGCTTTCTTT
CAWSVAGGGGAFF
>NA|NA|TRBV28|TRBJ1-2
TGTGCCAGCAGTCGCCAGGGCTATGGCTACACCTTC
CASSRQGYGYTF
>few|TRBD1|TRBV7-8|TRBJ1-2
TGTGCCAGCAGCGAGGGGGCGGACATTAACTATGGCTACACCTTC
CASSEGADINYGYTF